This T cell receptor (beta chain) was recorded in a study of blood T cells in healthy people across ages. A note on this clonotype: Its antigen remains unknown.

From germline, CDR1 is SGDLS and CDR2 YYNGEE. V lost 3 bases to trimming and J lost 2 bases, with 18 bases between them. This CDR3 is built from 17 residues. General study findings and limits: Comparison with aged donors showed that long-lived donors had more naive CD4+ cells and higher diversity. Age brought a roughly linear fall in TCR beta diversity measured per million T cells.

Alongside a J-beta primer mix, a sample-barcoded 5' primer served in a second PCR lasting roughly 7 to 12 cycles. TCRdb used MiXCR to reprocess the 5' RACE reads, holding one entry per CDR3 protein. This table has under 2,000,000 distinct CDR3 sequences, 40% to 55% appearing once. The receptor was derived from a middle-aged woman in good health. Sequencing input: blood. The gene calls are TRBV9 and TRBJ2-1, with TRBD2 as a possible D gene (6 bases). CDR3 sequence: CASSEKDRDFAYNEQFF. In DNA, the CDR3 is TGTGCCAGCAGCGAGAAGGATCGGGACTTTGCCTACAATGAGCAGTTCTTC.